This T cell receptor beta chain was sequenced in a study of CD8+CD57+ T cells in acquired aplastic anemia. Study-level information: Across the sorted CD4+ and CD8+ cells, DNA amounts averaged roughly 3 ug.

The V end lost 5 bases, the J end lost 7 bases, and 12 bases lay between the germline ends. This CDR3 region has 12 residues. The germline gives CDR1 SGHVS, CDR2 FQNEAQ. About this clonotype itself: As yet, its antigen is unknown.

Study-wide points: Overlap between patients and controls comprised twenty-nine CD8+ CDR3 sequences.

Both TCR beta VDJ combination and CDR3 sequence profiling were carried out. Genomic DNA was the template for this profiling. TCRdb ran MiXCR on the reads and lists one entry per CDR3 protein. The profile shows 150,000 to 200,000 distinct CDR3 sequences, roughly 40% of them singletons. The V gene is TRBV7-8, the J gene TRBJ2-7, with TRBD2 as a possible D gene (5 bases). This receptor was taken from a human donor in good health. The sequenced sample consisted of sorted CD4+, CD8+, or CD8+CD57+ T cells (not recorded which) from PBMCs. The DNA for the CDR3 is TGTGCCAGCAGCCCGACCGGACTGGAGCAGTACTTC. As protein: CASSPTGLEQYF.